What follows is one TCR beta chain and its context. This specimen belongs to a study of blood T cell repertoires in COVID-19. Study-level background: Samples of COVID-19 (acute and convalescent) were obtained from the United States, Italy and Spain. T cells, B-cell-depleted T cells, or PBMCs provided the cDNA or gDNA that served as material.

TCRdb keeps only in-frame clones here, not all; method: immunoSEQ multiplex PCR. Of approximately 250,000 clones in the sample, around 83% were seen once. V was clipped by 6 bases and J by 12 bases; unmatched bases: 10. The CDR3 extends over 13 amino acids. Germline loops: CDR1 MNHEY, CDR2 SVGEGT. The J gene is TRBJ2-5, the V gene TRBV6-2 or TRBV6-3; 10 bases fit TRBD2. The sequenced sample was peripheral blood. The sequence came from a man aged 18 to 29 with active or convalescent COVID-19. The DNA of the CDR3 is TGTGCCAGCAGCCCCGGCCTAGCGGGGGAAAAGTACTTC. As protein: CASSPGLAGEKYF.